This T cell receptor beta chain comes out of a study of cytomegalovirus exposure and HLA in healthy donors. Every donor was a healthy person donating bone marrow. General study findings and limits: TRBV6-2, TRBV6-3 and some other V segments were unresolvable in 87-base-pair reads. Rates of TCR association differed by HLA locus in a later analysis, with DRB1 highest and HLA-C lowest. The authors enumerated 150 to 200 TCR beta chains as linked to cytomegalovirus.

Germline CDR1 and CDR2: LGHNA and YNFKEQ. CDR3 length equals 16 residues. V lost 2 bases and J lost 5; bases outside the gene matches: 3. In regard to this clone: Its antigen is unidentified.

Both 60 Vbeta primers and 13 Jbeta primers went into the PCR. Libraries were prepared by immunoSEQ multiplex PCR; TCRdb keeps only in-frame clonotypes and omits some of them. The table records approximately 110,000 clones, about three quarters of them present only once. The V call is TRBV4-2, the J call TRBJ2-3, with 14 bases fitting TRBD2. This receptor was taken from a female donor in good health and CMV-seropositive. Sample: PBMCs. CDR3: CASSQQTSGGGDTQYF. DNA for the CDR3: TGTGCCAGCAGCCAACAGACTAGCGGGGGGGGAGATACGCAGTATTTT.